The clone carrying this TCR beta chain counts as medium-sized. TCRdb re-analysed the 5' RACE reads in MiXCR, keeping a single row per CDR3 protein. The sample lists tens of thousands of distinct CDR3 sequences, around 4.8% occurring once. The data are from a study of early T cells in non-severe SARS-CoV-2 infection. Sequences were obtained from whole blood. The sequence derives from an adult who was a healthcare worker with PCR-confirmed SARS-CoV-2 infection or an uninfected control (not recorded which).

CDR3: CASSQEVEAGEQYF. CDR3 DNA sequence: TGCGCCAGCAGCCAAGAGGTGGAGGCGGGAGAGCAGTACTTC. V gene TRBV4-1 combines with J gene TRBJ2-7, with D tentatively TRBD2 (6 bases). Trimming pared 0 bases from V and 7 bases from J, leaving 13 bases between. The CDR3 is 14 residues long. Germline CDR1 is MGHRA and CDR2 is YSYEKL.